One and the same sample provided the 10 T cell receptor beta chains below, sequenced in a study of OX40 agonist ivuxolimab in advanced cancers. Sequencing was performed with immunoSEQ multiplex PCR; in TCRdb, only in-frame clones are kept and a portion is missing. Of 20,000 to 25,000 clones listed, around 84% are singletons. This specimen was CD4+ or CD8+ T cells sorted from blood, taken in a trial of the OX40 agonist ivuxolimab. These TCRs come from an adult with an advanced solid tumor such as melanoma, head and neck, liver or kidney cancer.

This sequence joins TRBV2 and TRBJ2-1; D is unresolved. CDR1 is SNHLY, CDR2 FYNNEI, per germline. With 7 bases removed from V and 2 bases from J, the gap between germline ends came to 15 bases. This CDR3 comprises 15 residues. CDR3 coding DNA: TGTGCCAGCATTCCCGTCTCAAAACCCTACAATGAGCAGTTCTTC. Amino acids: CASIPVSKPYNEQFF.

In DNA form, the CDR3 reads TGTGCCAGCAGCCCCACGGGGGCCCATACCTACGAGCAGTACTTC. This codes for CASSPTGAHTYEQYF. This sequence joins TRBV13 and TRBJ2-7; D assignment may be TRBD1 or TRBD2 (6 bases each). V gave up 5 bases and J gave up 2 bases, with 16 bases separating them. The CDR3 is 15 residues long. Germline CDR1 PRHDT, CDR2 FYEKMQ (reference sequence).

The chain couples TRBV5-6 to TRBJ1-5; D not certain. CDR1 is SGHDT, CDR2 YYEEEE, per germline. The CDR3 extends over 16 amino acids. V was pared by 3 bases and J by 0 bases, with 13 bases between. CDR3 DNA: TGTGCCAGCAGCTCGCACACCCCCAATAGCAATCAGCCCCAGCATTTT. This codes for CASSSHTPNSNQPQHF.

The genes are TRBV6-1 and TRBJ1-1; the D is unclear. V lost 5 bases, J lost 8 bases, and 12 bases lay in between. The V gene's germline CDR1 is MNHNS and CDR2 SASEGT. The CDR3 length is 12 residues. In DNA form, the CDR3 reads TGTGCCAGCAGTCCGACTCGGTGGGAAGCTTTCTTT. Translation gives CASSPTRWEAFF.

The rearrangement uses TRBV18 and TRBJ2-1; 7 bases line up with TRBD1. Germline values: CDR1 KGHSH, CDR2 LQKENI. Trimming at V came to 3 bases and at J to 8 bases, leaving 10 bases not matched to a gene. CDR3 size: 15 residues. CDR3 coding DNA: TGTGCCAGCTCACCTAACACCGACAGGGTGCATGAGCAGTTCTTC. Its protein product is CASSPNTDRVHEQFF.

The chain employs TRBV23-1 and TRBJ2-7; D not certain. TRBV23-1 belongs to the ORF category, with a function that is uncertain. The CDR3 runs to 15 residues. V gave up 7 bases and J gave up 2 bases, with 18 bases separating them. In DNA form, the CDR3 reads TGCGCCAGCAACCCCTCGACGGCGTTCGCCTACGAGCAGTACTTC. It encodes CASNPSTAFAYEQYF.

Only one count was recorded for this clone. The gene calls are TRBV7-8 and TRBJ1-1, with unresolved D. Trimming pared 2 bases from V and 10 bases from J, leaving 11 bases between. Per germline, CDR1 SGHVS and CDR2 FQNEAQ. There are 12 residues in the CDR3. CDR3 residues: CASSLKLARAFF. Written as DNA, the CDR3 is TGTGCCAGCAGCTTAAAATTAGCGCGAGCTTTCTTT. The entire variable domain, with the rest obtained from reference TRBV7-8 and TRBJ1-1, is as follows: GAGVSQSPRYKVAKRGQDVALRCDPISGHVSLFWYQQALGQGPEFLTYFQNEAQLDKSGLPSDRFFAERPEGSVSTLKIQRTQQEDSAVYLCASSLKLARAFFGQGTRLTVV.

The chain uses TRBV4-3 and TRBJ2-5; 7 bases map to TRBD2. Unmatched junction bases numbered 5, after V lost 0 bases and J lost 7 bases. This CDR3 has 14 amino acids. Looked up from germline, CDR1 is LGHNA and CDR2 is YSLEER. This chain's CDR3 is CASSQEEGRGTQYF. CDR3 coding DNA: TGCGCCAGCAGCCAAGAAGAGGGGAGGGGGACCCAGTACTTC.

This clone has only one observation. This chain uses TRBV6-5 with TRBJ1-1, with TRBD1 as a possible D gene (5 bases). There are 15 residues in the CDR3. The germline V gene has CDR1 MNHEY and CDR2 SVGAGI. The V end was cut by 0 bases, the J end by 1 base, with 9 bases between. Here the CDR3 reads CASSYSYTGNTEAFF. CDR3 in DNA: TGTGCCAGCAGTTACTCCTATACAGGGAACACTGAAGCTTTCTTT.

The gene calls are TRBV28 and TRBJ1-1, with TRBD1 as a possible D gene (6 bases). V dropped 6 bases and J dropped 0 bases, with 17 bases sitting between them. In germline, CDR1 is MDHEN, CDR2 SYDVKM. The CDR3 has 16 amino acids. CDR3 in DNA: TGTGCCAGCAGCAGTTTGGGTAGGGGGTTGAACACTGAAGCTTTCTTT. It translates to CASSSLGRGLNTEAFF.